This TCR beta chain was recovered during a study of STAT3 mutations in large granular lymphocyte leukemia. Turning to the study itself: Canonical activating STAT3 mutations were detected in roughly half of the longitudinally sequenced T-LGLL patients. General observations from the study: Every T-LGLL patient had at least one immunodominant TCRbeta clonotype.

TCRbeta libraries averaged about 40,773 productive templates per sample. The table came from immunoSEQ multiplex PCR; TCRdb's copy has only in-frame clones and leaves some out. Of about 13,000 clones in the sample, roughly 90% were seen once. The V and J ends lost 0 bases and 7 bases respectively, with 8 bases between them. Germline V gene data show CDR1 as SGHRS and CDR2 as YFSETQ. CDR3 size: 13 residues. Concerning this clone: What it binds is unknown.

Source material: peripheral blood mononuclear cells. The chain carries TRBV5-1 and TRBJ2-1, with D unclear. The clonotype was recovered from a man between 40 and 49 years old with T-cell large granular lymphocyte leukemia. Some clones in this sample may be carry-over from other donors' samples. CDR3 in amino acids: CASSLAAGNEQFF. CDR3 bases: TGCGCCAGCAGCTTGGCCGCAGGAAATGAGCAGTTCTTC.